These 29 T cell receptor beta chains were sequenced from one sample in a study of blood T cell repertoires in COVID-19 (dated by TCRdb to 2018 to 2020). Library preparation employed the immunoSEQ multiplex PCR assay. TCRdb took this table from immuneACCESS and kept in-frame rearrangements with V and J called. Such tables lack part of the clones; where checked against another copy, unresolved V genes explain under half of the gap, and the rest is unexplained. The sample table records about 230,000 clones; roughly 80% of these occur just once. The ten largest clones add up to 7.9% of the sample. The sequencing sample was made of peripheral blood. The receptors derive from a woman older than 75 with acute or convalescent COVID-19.

This clone was observed a few times. This rearrangement joins TRBV6-1 to TRBJ1-5, with 8 bases identical to TRBD1. Germline-derived CDR1 and CDR2 are MNHNS and SASEGT. The ends lost 0 bases at V and 2 bases at J; junction bases unmatched: 3. The CDR3 spans 16 residues. Here the CDR3 reads CASSEAVTGGNQPQHF. The CDR3 nucleotides are TGTGCCAGCAGTGAAGCGGTGACAGGGGGCAATCAGCCCCAGCATTTT.

The gene calls are TRBV28 and TRBJ1-6; D not resolved. CDR1 and CDR2 from the germline V gene are MDHEN and SYDVKM. The V gene lost 1 base and the J gene lost 0 bases, with 16 bases spanning the gap. The CDR3 totals 19 residues. CDR3 in DNA: TGTGCCAGCAGTTTATCACCCTCACCAGTTTACTCCTATAATTCACCCCTCCACTTT. Translating gives CASSLSPSPVYSYNSPLHF.

The rearrangement joins TRBV5-1 to TRBJ1-1; the D is unclear. V was trimmed by 0 bases and J by 6 bases, leaving 12 bases between them. CDR1 is SGHRS and CDR2 is YFSETQ in the germline V gene. The CDR3 is 14 residues long. The chain's CDR3 is CASSLVEGVAEAFF. CDR3 in DNA: TGCGCCAGCAGCTTGGTGGAGGGCGTGGCTGAAGCTTTCTTT. Supplemented by reference TRBV5-1 and TRBJ1-1, the full variable domain reads KAGVTQTPRYLIKTRGQQVTLSCSPISGHRSVSWYQQTPGQGLQFLFEYFSETQRNKGNFPGRFSGRQFSNSRSEMNVSTLELGDSALYLCASSLVEGVAEAFFGQGTRLTVV.

The chain is built from TRBV6-5 and TRBJ1-2; 7 bases match TRBD1. The CDR3 is made up of 15 amino acids. Germline CDR1 reads MNHEY; CDR2 reads SVGAGI. The junction had 9 bases not matched to a gene; V was cut back by 6 bases and J by 2 bases. CDR3 nucleotide sequence: TGTGCCAGCAGCGCTAATTTACAGGGGAACTATGGCTACACCTTC. Translating it yields CASSANLQGNYGYTF.

The genes are TRBV28 and TRBJ1-1; tentatively, D is TRBD1 (5 bases). Between the trimmed V and J ends, which lost 5 bases and 5 bases, there was a span of 15 bases. Per the germline V gene, CDR1 is MDHEN and CDR2 is SYDVKM. The CDR3 totals 14 residues. CDR3 loop: CASSGLRGGTEAFF. DNA for the CDR3: TGTGCCAGCAGTGGTCTAAGGGGCGGTACTGAAGCTTTCTTT.

J is TRBJ2-2 and V is TRBV6-5; D gene unclear. V lost 8 bases to trimming and J lost 2 bases, with 9 bases between them. This CDR3 is 13 amino acids long. CDR1 and CDR2 from the germline V gene are MNHEY and SVGAGI. The CDR3 is CASRGGNTGELFF. CDR3 DNA sequence: TGTGCCAGCCGAGGCGGTAACACCGGGGAGCTGTTTTTT.

The rearrangement uses TRBV27 and TRBJ2-3; TRBD2 agrees at 9 bases. This CDR3 spans 16 amino acids. Per germline, CDR1 MNHEY and CDR2 SMNVEV (reference sequence). V lost 7 bases, J lost 6 bases, and 14 bases stayed unmatched. This chain's CDR3 is CASKPRRGGGQDTQYF. The CDR3 DNA reads as TGTGCCAGCAAGCCTAGGCGCGGGGGGGGTCAGGATACGCAGTATTTT.

The chain is built from TRBV2 and TRBJ2-7; TRBD1 matches 8 bases. With V trimmed by 3 bases and J by 0 bases, 1 base remained unmatched. Germline-derived CDR1 and CDR2 are SNHLY and FYNNEI. This CDR3 is built from 14 residues. CDR3 protein: CASSDGTGSYEQYF. The DNA of the CDR3 is TGTGCCAGCAGTGATGGGACAGGCTCCTACGAGCAGTACTTC. Variable domain in full (rest from reference TRBV2 and TRBJ2-7): EPEVTQTPSHQVTQMGQEVILRCVPISNHLYFYWYRQILGQKVEFLVSFYNNEISEKSEIFDDQFSVERPDGSNFTLKIRSTKLEDSAMYFCASSDGTGSYEQYFGPGTRLTVT.

The chain carries TRBV5-4 and TRBJ2-5; the match to TRBD2 covers 10 bases. The CDR3 length is 16 residues. The germline gives CDR1 SGHNT, CDR2 YYREEE (reference sequence). V gave up 4 bases and J gave up 5 bases; unmatched junction bases: 11. The CDR3, as DNA: TGTGCCAGCAGCCCGACCGAAGCGGGGGGGCCCGAGACCCAGTACTTC. This gives the protein CASSPTEAGGPETQYF.

This chain joins TRBV27 and TRBJ2-3; 8 bases fit TRBD2. J gave up 14 bases and V 6 bases, and 10 bases lay outside the gene matches. This CDR3 is 12 amino acids long. Germline-derived CDR1 and CDR2 are MNHEY and SMNVEV (reference sequence). The CDR3: CASSPGGAVGYF. CDR3 in DNA: TGTGCCAGCAGCCCCGGGGGGGCGGTGGGGTATTTT.

The gene calls are TRBV5-1 and TRBJ2-7; TRBD1 matches at 10 bases. The CDR3 sequence is 15 residues long. Germline V CDR1 and CDR2: SGHRS, YFSETQ. With V trimmed by 0 bases and J by 5 bases, 5 bases remained unmatched. CDR3 sequence: CASSLVGTGVDEQYF. DNA of the CDR3: TGCGCCAGCAGCTTGGTTGGGACAGGGGTCGACGAGCAGTACTTC.

In this sample, this clone turned up once. The chain has TRBV25-1 and TRBJ2-7; 10 positions match TRBD1. Looked up from germline, CDR1 is MGHDK and CDR2 is SYGVNS. Trimming removed 5 bases from V and 3 bases from J; junction bases left unmatched: 1. The CDR3 totals 13 residues. The CDR3 reads CASSWDRGYEQYF. The CDR3 nucleotides are TGTGCCAGCAGTTGGGACAGGGGCTACGAGCAGTACTTC.

The chain carries TRBV18 and TRBJ1-3; 7 positions match TRBD1. CDR3 length: 17 residues. The germline CDR1 and CDR2 sequences are KGHSH and LQKENI. V trimming: 3 bases; J trimming: 5 bases; junction bases outside the gene matches: 13. CDR3 residues: CASSPGIRDRGRNTIYF. CDR3 sequence (DNA): TGTGCCAGCTCACCGGGGATCCGGGACAGAGGACGAAACACCATATATTTT.

The chain employs TRBV10-1 and TRBJ2-3; 9 bases line up with TRBD1. Germline-derived CDR1 and CDR2 are WNHNN and SYGVQD (reference sequence). The CDR3 totals 15 residues. With 5 bases clipped from V and 3 bases from J, the junction kept 6 bases outside the gene matches. The DNA for the CDR3 is TGCGCCAGCAGTCCGGGACAGGGTCCGACAGATACGCAGTATTTT. Translated: CASSPGQGPTDTQYF.

The J gene is TRBJ2-5, the V gene TRBV14, with 7 positions matching TRBD1. The V and J ends lost 4 bases and 4 bases, in that order; junction bases with no gene match: 9. This CDR3 contains 15 residues. Per germline, CDR1 SGHDN and CDR2 FVKESK. The CDR3 DNA is TGTGCCAGCAGCCTCGGACAGGCCGTAATAGAGACCCAGTACTTC. Its translation: CASSLGQAVIETQYF. The whole variable domain, remainder taken from reference TRBV14 and TRBJ2-5, is EAGVTQFPSHSVIEKGQTVTLRCDPISGHDNLYWYRRVMGKEIKFLLHFVKESKQDESGMPNNRFLAERTGGTYSTLKVQPAELEDSGVYFCASSLGQAVIETQYFGPGTRLLVL.

The V call is TRBV19, the J call TRBJ1-1, with TRBD1 identical over 8 bases. The V gene's germline CDR1 is LNHDA and CDR2 SQIVND (reference sequence). The J segment lost 5 bases and the V segment lost 5 bases, leaving 4 bases of the junction unmatched. The CDR3 has 13 residues. CDR3 sequence: CASSSDRETEAFF. CDR3 coding DNA: TGTGCCAGTAGTTCGGACAGGGAGACTGAAGCTTTCTTT.

The chain recombines TRBV5-5 with TRBJ1-2, with TRBD1 matching 7 bases. Germline CDR1 and CDR2: SGHKS and YYEKEE (reference sequence). CDR3 length equals 15 residues. Trimming removed 1 base from V and 2 bases from J; junction bases left unmatched: 5. The CDR3 reads CASSLRQGDNYGYTF. CDR3 coding DNA: TGTGCCAGCAGCTTGCGACAGGGTGACAACTATGGCTACACCTTC.

This chain links TRBV28 with TRBJ1-1; D may be TRBD1 (5 bases). The CDR3 totals 15 residues. Looked up from germline, CDR1 is MDHEN and CDR2 is SYDVKM. V was clipped by 6 bases and J by 0 bases, with 14 bases between them. CDR3 region: CASRTQGVLNTEAFF. The CDR3 DNA reads TGTGCCAGCAGGACACAAGGGGTTCTGAACACTGAAGCTTTCTTT.

DNA of the CDR3: TGTGCCAGCAGCCAAATAGCGGGGGGGTCCGTCGAGCAGTACTTC. The encoded protein is CASSQIAGGSVEQYF. The chain couples TRBV3-1 (or the pseudogene TRBV3-2) to TRBJ2-7, with TRBD2 identical over 11 bases. This CDR3 has 15 residues. From germline, CDR1 is LGHDT and CDR2 YNNKEL (reference sequence). After removal of 2 bases from V and 6 bases from J, the junction contained 6 bases not matched to a gene.

This clone was picked up a small number of times. The chain recombines TRBV29-1 with TRBJ1-2; D might be TRBD1 (6 bases). The CDR3 length is 14 residues. V was clipped by 3 bases and J by 3 bases, with 14 bases between them. Germline V gene lookup returns CDR1 SQVTM and CDR2 ANQGSEA. The CDR3, as DNA: TGCAGCGTTGATATCGCAGGGGCAGACTATGGCTACACCTTC. Translated: CSVDIAGADYGYTF.

V gene TRBV7-2 combines with J gene TRBJ2-1; 8 bases fit TRBD1. Per the germline V gene, CDR1 is SGHTA and CDR2 is FQGNSA. The junction had 8 bases not matched to a gene; V was cut back by 5 bases and J by 8 bases. The CDR3 sequence is 14 residues long. CDR3 in DNA: TGTGCCAGCAGCGGGGAGACAGGGGTGGATGAGCAGTTCTTC. It specifies CASSGETGVDEQFF.

CDR3 DNA sequence: TGTGCCATCAGTGAGTCCATTACTGGGGGCACGACTGAAGCTTTCTTT. Translation gives CAISESITGGTTEAFF. J is TRBJ1-1 and V is TRBV10-3; TRBD1 is a possible D gene (6 bases). The CDR3 consists of 16 residues. Germline assignment: CDR1 ENHRY and CDR2 SYGVKD. The V gene lost 0 bases and the J gene lost 5 bases, with 16 bases spanning the gap.

The CDR3: CASSITLGGDGNTIYF. The CDR3 DNA follows: TGTGCCAGCAGCATCACTCTAGGGGGTGATGGAAACACCATATATTTT. The V call is TRBV7-2, the J call TRBJ1-3, with a possible D match to TRBD1 (6 bases). From germline, CDR1 is SGHTA and CDR2 FQGNSA. V was pared by 5 bases and J by 3 bases, with 17 bases between. This CDR3 has 16 amino acids. Looking up the rest from reference TRBV7-2 and TRBJ1-3 gives the full variable domain: GAGVSQSPSNKVTEKGKDVELRCDPISGHTALYWYRQSLGQGLEFLIYFQGNSAPDKSGLPSDRFSAERTGGSVSTLTIQRTQQEDSAVYLCASSITLGGDGNTIYFGEGSWLTVV.

CDR3 nucleotide sequence: TGCAGCGCCCGAGGCCCTAGCGGGGACAATGAGCAGTTCTTC. It yields the protein CSARGPSGDNEQFF. The chain links TRBV29-1 to TRBJ2-1; 9 positions match TRBD2. Germline values: CDR1 SQVTM, CDR2 ANQGSEA. There are 14 residues in the CDR3. V shed 7 bases and J 5 bases; nucleotides not matched to a gene: 9.

The CDR3 protein is CAAGTSGRRNTGELFF. The DNA of the CDR3 is TGTGCCGCCGGGACTAGCGGGAGGAGGAACACCGGGGAGCTGTTTTTT. The V call is TRBV6-6, the J call TRBJ2-2; 15 bases are a match to TRBD2. Germline V CDR1 and CDR2: MNHNY, SVGAGI (reference sequence). Trimming at V came to 11 bases and at J to 1 base, leaving 5 bases not matched to a gene. The CDR3 contains 16 residues.

V usage is TRBV2 and J usage is TRBJ2-6; 8 nucleotides agree with TRBD1. With V trimmed by 10 bases and J by 11 bases, 10 bases remained unmatched. Germline-derived CDR1 and CDR2 are SNHLY and FYNNEI. This CDR3 region has 13 residues. This chain's CDR3 is CATRADRGHVLTF. The CDR3, as DNA: TGTGCCACTAGAGCCGACAGGGGCCACGTCCTGACTTTC.

The rearrangement joins TRBV4-2 to TRBJ1-5; D not certain. Germline CDR1 and CDR2: LGHNA and YNFKEQ. The CDR3 is made up of 14 amino acids. V dropped 0 bases and J dropped 2 bases, with 5 bases sitting between them. The CDR3: CASSQEAGNQPQHF. CDR3 DNA: TGTGCCAGCAGCCAAGAGGCGGGCAATCAGCCCCAGCATTTT.

The chain combines TRBV6-1 with TRBJ2-1, with 9 positions matching TRBD1. CDR3 length: 12 residues. Germline CDR1 reads MNHNS; CDR2 reads SASEGT. V dropped 8 bases and J dropped 10; count of bases not matched to a gene: 6. CDR3 region: CASRTGEGEQFF. CDR3 bases: TGTGCCAGCCGGACAGGGGAGGGCGAGCAGTTCTTC.

V gene TRBV4-1 combines with J gene TRBJ2-7; 14 bases map to TRBD2. CDR3 size: 16 residues. The germline V gene encodes CDR1 MGHRA and CDR2 YSYEKL. V lost 0 bases to trimming and J lost 4 bases; unmatched junction nucleotides: 2. The DNA of the CDR3 is TGCGCCAGCAGCCAAGAAGGGACTAGCGGGAGTTACGAGCAGTACTTC. Amino acid sequence: CASSQEGTSGSYEQYF.